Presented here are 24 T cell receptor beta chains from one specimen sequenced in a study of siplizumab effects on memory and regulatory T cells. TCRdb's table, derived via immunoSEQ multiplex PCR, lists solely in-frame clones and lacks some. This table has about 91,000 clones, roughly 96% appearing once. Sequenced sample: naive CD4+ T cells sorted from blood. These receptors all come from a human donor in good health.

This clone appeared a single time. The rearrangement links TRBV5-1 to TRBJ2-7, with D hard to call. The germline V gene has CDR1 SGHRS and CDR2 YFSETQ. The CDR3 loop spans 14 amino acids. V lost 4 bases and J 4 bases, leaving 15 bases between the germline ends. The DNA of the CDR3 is TGCGCCAGCAGCAGGGAACAACAAGCGTACGAGCAGTACTTC. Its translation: CASSREQQAYEQYF.

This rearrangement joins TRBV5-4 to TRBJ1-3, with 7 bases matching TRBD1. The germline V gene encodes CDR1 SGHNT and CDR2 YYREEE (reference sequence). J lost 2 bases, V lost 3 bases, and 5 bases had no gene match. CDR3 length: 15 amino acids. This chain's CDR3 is CASSSTGVPGNTIYF. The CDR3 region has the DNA TGTGCCAGCAGCTCAACAGGGGTCCCTGGAAACACCATATATTTT.

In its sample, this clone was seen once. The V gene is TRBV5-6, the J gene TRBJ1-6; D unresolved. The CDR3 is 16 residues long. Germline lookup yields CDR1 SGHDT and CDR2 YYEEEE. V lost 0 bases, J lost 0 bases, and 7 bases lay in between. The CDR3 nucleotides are TGTGCCAGCAGCTTGGGCAGCCGCTCCTATAATTCACCCCTCCACTTT. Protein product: CASSLGSRSYNSPLHF.

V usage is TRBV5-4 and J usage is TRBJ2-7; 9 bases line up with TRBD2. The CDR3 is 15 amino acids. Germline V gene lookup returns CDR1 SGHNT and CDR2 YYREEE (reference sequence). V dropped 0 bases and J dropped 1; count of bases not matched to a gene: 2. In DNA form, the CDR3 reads TGTGCCAGCAGCTTGGGCGGGGGGGCGTCCTACGAGCAGTACTTC. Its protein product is CASSLGGGASYEQYF.

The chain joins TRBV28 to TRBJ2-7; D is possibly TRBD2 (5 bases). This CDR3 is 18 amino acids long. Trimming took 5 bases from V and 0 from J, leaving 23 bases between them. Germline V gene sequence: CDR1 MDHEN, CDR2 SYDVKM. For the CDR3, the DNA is TGTGCCAGCAGTCTAATGGGGATTCGGACTGTTAGCTCCTACGAGCAGTACTTC. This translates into CASSLMGIRTVSSYEQYF.

The CDR3 region has the DNA TGTGCCAGCAGCCCCTGGGGCACAGATACGCAGTATTTT. Its translation: CASSPWGTDTQYF. The rearrangement joins TRBV14 to TRBJ2-3; unclear D gene. CDR1 SGHDN and CDR2 FVKESK come from the germline V gene. The CDR3 is 13 residues long. Trimming removed 4 bases at V and 1 base at J, with 6 bases between.

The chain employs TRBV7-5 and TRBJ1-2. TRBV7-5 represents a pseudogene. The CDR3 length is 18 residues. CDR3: CVRSSDSREKETNYGYTF. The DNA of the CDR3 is TGTGTCAGAAGCTCGGATTCCAGGGAGAAAGAGACTAACTATGGCTACACCTTC.

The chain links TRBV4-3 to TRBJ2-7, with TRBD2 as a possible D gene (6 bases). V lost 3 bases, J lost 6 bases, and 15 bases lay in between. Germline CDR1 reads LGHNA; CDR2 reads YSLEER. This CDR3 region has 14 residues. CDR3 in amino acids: CASSQGGHLGEQYF. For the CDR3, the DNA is TGCGCCAGCAGCCAGGGGGGTCATTTGGGCGAGCAGTACTTC.

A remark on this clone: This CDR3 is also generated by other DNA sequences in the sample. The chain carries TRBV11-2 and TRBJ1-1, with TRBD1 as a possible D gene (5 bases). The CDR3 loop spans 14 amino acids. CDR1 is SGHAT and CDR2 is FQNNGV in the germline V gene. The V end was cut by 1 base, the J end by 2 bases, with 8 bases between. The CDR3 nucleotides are TGTGCCAGCAGCTTAGTTGGGGGTAACACTGAAGCTTTCTTT. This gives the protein CASSLVGGNTEAFF.

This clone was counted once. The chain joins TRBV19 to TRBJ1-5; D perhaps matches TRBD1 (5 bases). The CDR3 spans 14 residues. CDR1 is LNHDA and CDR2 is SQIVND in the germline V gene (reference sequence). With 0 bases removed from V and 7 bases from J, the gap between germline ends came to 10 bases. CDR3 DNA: TGTGCCAGTAGTATAGACAGGGTGGACCAGCCCCAGCATTTT. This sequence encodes CASSIDRVDQPQHF.

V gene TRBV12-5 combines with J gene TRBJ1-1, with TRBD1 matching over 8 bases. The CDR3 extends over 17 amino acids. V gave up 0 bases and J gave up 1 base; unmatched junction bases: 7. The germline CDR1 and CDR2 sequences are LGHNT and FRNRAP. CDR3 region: CASGLVGRGLTNTEAFF. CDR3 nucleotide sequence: TGTGCTAGTGGTTTGGTAGGCAGGGGGCTTACGAACACTGAAGCTTTCTTT.

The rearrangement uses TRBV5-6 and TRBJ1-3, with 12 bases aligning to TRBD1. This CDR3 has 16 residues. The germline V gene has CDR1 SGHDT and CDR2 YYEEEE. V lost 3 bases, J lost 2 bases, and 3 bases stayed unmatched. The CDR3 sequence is CASSSRDRGPGNTIYF. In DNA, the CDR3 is TGTGCCAGCAGCTCCCGGGACAGGGGGCCTGGAAACACCATATATTTT.

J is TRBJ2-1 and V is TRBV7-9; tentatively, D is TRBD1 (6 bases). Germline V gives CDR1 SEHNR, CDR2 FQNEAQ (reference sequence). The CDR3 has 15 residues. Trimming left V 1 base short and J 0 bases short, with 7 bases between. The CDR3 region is CASSLEDSSYNEQFF. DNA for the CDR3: TGTGCCAGCAGCTTAGAGGACAGCTCCTACAATGAGCAGTTCTTC.

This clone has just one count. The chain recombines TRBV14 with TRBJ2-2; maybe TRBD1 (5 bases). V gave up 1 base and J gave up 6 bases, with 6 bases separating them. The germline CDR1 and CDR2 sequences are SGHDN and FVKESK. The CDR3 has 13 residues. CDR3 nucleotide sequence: TGTGCCAGCAGCCAAGTAGGGGCCGGGGAGCTGTTTTTT. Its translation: CASSQVGAGELFF.

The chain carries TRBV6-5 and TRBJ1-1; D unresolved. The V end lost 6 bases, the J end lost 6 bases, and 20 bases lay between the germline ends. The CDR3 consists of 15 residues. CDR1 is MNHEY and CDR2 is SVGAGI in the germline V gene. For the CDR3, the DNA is TGTGCCAGCAGGTCCGAAACCACCCGTACGCCTGAAGCTTTCTTT. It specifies CASRSETTRTPEAFF.

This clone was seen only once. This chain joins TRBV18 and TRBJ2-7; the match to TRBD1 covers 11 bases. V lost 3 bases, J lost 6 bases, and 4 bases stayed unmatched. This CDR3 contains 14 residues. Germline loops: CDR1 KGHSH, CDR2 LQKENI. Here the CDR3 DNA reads TGTGCCAGCTCACCGGGACAGGGGGAAGGCGAGCAGTACTTC. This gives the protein CASSPGQGEGEQYF.

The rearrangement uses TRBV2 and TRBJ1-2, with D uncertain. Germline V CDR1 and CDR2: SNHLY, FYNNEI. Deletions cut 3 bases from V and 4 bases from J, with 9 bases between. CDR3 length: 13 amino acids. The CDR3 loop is CASSDSWFYGYTF. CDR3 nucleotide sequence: TGTGCCAGCAGTGACAGTTGGTTCTATGGCTACACCTTC. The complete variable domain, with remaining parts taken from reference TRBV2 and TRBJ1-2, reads EPEVTQTPSHQVTQMGQEVILRCVPISNHLYFYWYRQILGQKVEFLVSFYNNEISEKSEIFDDQFSVERPDGSNFTLKIRSTKLEDSAMYFCASSDSWFYGYTFGSGTRLTVV.

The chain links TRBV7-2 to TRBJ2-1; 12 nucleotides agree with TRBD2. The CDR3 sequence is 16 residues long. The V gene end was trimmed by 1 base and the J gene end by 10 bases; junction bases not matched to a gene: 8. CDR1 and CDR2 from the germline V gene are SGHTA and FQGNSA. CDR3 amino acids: CASSLVGASGGAEQFF. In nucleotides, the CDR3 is TGTGCCAGCAGCTTAGTCGGAGCTAGCGGGGGGGCCGAGCAGTTCTTC.

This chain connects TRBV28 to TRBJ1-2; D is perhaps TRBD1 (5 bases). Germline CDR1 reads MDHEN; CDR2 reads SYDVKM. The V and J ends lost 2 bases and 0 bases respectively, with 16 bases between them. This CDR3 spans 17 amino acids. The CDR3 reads CASSLSRGAEANYGYTF. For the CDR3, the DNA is TGTGCCAGCAGTTTAAGCCGAGGGGCCGAAGCTAACTATGGCTACACCTTC.

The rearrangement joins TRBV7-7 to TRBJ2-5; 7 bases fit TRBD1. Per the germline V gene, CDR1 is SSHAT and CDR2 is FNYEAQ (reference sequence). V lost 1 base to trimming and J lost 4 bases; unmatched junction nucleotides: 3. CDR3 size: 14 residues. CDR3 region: CASSLDPGGETQYF. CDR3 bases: TGTGCCAGCAGCTTAGATCCAGGGGGAGAGACCCAGTACTTC.

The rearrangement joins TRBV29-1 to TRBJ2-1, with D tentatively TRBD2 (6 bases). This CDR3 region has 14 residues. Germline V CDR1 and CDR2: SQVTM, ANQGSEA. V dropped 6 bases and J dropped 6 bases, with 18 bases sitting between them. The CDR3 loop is CSVGRDSLPNEQFF. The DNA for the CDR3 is TGCAGCGTCGGCCGGGACTCTCTGCCCAATGAGCAGTTCTTC.

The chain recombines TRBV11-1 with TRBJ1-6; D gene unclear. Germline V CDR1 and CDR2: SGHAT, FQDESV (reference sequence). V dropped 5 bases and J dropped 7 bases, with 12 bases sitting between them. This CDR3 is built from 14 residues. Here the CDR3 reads CASSLDPGNSPLHF. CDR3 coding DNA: TGTGCCAGCAGCCTTGACCCTGGAAATTCACCCCTCCACTTT. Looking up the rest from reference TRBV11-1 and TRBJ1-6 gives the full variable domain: EAEVAQSPRYKITEKSQAVAFWCDPISGHATLYWYRQILGQGPELLVQFQDESVVDDSQLPKDRFSAERLKGVDSTLKIQPAELGDSAMYLCASSLDPGNSPLHFGNGTRLTVT.

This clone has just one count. For the CDR3, the DNA is TGCGCCAGCAGCTTGGAGGGGAAGAAGTTAGCTAACTATGGCTACACCTTC. Translating it yields CASSLEGKKLANYGYTF. This chain joins TRBV5-1 and TRBJ1-2; tentative D call: TRBD1 (5 bases). This CDR3 comprises 17 residues. V dropped 0 bases and J dropped 0 bases, with 15 bases sitting between them. Germline V CDR1 and CDR2: SGHRS, YFSETQ.

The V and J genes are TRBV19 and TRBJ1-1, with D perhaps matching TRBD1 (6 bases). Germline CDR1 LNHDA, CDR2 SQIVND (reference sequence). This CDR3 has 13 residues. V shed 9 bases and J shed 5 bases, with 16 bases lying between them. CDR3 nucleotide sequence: TGTGCCAGCGGAGACAGGACCCCAACTGAAGCTTTCTTT. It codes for CASGDRTPTEAFF.